This is a list of T cell receptor beta chains from one sample in a study of cytomegalovirus exposure and HLA in healthy donors. The data were produced by immunoSEQ multiplex PCR, yet TCRdb's version contains in-frame clones alone and is incomplete. This sample has 90,000 to 150,000 clones; around 80% occur once, and the top ten carry 0.24%. The sample consisted of PBMCs. All receptors derive from a man aged 50 or older in good health and CMV-seronegative. Each CDR3 is given with its conserved first and last residue.

v_call,j_call,cdr3_aa
TRBV4-2,TRBJ1-5,CASSQVTLQGNQPQHF
TRBV7-9,TRBJ2-7,CASSYLAGVVYEQYF
TRBV4-1,TRBJ1-1,CASSQVPPTGAFF
TRBV5-1,TRBJ1-2,CASSSRDRGNYGYTF
TRBV7-9,TRBJ2-3,CASSRRAGAMTDTQYF
TRBV6-6,TRBJ2-7,CASSQGLACEQYF
TRBV5-6,TRBJ1-3,CASSSGTIGNTIYF
TRBV9,TRBJ1-1,CASSVAPTGGFNAEAFF
TRBV6-1,TRBJ1-1,CASMRQGVRGTEAFF
TRBV28,TRBJ1-5,CASSLRSGLGNQPQHF
TRBV6-1,TRBJ1-3,CASSVSFSGNTIYF
TRBV7-2,TRBJ2-7,CASSLVASGRDSDEQYF
TRBV7-2,TRBJ2-3,CASSYGLAGGADTQYF
TRBV5-1,TRBJ2-3,CASSLLGGGADTQYF
TRBV19,TRBJ2-1,CASSIGKGKRNFNEQFF
TRBV19,TRBJ2-4,CASSIDAPTGSVYNIQYF
TRBV6-1,TRBJ1-5,CASSGSGTASNQPQHF
TRBV6-1,TRBJ1-1,CASSDSWAMNTEAFF
TRBV13,TRBJ2-7,CASSRGLAGVGEQYF
TRBV19,TRBJ2-1,CASSPTYSYNEQFF
TRBV11-2,TRBJ2-5,CASSLNWGGETQYF
TRBV29-1,TRBJ2-5,CSVEKTGLRQETQYF
TRBV7-9,TRBJ2-5,CSSSPRQGQETQYF
TRBV11-2,TRBJ1-3,CASSLGDSGFGNTIYF
TRBV10-3,TRBJ2-2,CAISTTGTGGNTGELFF
TRBV7-2,TRBJ2-7,CASSLLTYEQYF
TRBV5-1,TRBJ2-3,CASSLGIQTTSTDTQYF